The 7 T cell receptor beta chains below were found in one sample sequenced in a study of CD8 T cells in ankylosing spondylitis. One entry per CDR3 protein, called by TCRdb with MiXCR from the 5' RACE reads. The sample gives about 170,000 distinct CDR3 sequences, around 18% of which show up once; around 7.6% is in the top ten. Sequencing input: blood, either unsorted or a sorted T cell fraction (not recorded which). The receptors shown here come from a male donor with ankylosing spondylitis or in good health (not recorded which).

The CDR3 protein is CASSLRQGPRMNTEAFF. The CDR3 DNA sequence: TGTGCCAGCAGCCTCAGACAGGGGCCAAGAATGAACACTGAAGCTTTCTTT. The chain employs TRBV3-1 and TRBJ1-1; 8 bases match TRBD1. The J segment lost 0 bases and the V segment lost 4 bases, leaving 10 bases of the junction unmatched. This CDR3 contains 17 residues. Looked up from germline, CDR1 is LGHDT and CDR2 is YNNKEL (reference sequence).

This rearrangement joins TRBV5-1 to TRBJ1-1; D perhaps matches TRBD1 (5 bases). The V and J ends lost 2 bases and 3 bases respectively, with 11 bases between them. This CDR3 is 14 amino acids long. CDR1 and CDR2 (germline): SGHRS, YFSETQ. Here the CDR3 DNA reads TGCGCCAGCAGCTTTGCAGGGATGGACACTGAAGCTTTCTTT. It yields the protein CASSFAGMDTEAFF.

V is TRBV7-6 and J is TRBJ1-1, with a tentative D call TRBD1 (6 bases). V was pared by 3 bases and J by 3 bases, with 11 bases between. Looked up from germline, CDR1 is SGHVS and CDR2 is FNYEAQ. The CDR3 length is 14 residues. The CDR3 DNA sequence: TGTGCCAGCAGCTTGCAGGGGACCTACACTGAAGCTTTCTTT. It specifies CASSLQGTYTEAFF.

The V gene is TRBV9, the J gene TRBJ2-1, with D possibly being TRBD2 (5 bases). The germline V and J ends were trimmed by 0 bases and 4 bases, with 11 bases remaining between them. Germline V gene lookup returns CDR1 SGDLS and CDR2 YYNGEE. The CDR3 length is 15 residues. The CDR3 spells CASSVGGLLYNEQFF. CDR3 bases: TGTGCCAGCAGCGTAGGAGGACTCTTATACAATGAGCAGTTCTTC.

There are a few counts of this clonotype. The chain joins TRBV5-6 to TRBJ2-2; tentative D call: TRBD1 (6 bases). The germline CDR1 and CDR2 sequences are SGHDT and YYEEEE. Deletions cut 3 bases from V and 0 bases from J, with 6 bases between. CDR3 size: 14 residues. The CDR3 sequence is CASSWDTNTGELFF. The CDR3 nucleotides read TGTGCCAGCAGCTGGGACACGAACACCGGGGAGCTGTTTTTT.

V is TRBV11-2 and J is TRBJ2-6; D assignment may be TRBD1 or TRBD2 (5 bases each). The CDR3 runs 15 residues. CDR1 and CDR2 from the germline V gene are SGHAT and FQNNGV. Trimming stripped 0 bases from V and 2 bases from J, with 5 bases between. The CDR3 DNA is TGTGCCAGCAGCTTAGAGGGGGCTGGGGCCAACGTCCTGACTTTC. This sequence encodes CASSLEGAGANVLTF.

Only a few counts were recorded for this clonotype. The chain has TRBV5-4 and TRBJ2-7; 7 bases are a match to TRBD1. CDR3 length equals 15 residues. CDR1 and CDR2 (germline): SGHNT, YYREEE (reference sequence). The V segment lost 0 bases and the J segment 2 bases; nucleotides outside the gene matches: 5. Here the CDR3 DNA reads TGTGCCAGCAGCTTGGCGGTGACAGGGACCTACGAGCAGTACTTC. It is translated as CASSLAVTGTYEQYF.